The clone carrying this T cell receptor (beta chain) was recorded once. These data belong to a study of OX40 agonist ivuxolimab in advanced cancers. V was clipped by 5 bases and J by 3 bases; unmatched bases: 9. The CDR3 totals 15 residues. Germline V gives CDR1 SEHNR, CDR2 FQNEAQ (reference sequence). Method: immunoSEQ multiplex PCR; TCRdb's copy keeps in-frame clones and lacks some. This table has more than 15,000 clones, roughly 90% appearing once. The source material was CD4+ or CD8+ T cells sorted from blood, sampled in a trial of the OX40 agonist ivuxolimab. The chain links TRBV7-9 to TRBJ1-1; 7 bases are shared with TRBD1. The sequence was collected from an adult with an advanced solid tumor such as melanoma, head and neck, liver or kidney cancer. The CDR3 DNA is TGTGCCAGCAGCCACCACAGGGGTTGGGACACTGAAGCTTTCTTT. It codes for CASSHHRGWDTEAFF.